These 3 T cell receptor beta chains were all obtained from the same sample, sequenced in a study of post-analysis software for immune sequencing data (dated by TCRdb to about 2015). Beyond this particular receptor, the publication reports: Significantly higher frequencies in patients than in controls were found for a few TRBV segments, including TRBV5-6, TRBV5-1 and TRBV20-1.

The library came from PCR. The sequencer listed for this sample is Illumina HiSeq 2500. To reduce PCR and sequencing biases, unique molecular identifiers were incorporated into the TCR beta cDNA libraries. TCRdb reprocessed the public reads (quality trimming at Q25 with fastp, clone calling with MiXCR) and kept in-frame beta chains. For every CDR3 protein sequence, its rows merge into one entry that carries the most common genes and DNA. For this sample there are 750,000 to 950,000 distinct CDR3 sequences; about 57% appear just once. The biggest ten clones account for 4.6% of the sample. Their recognized antigens are unknown. Source material: blood. The source is a girl between 5 and 17 years old with multiple sclerosis.

The rearrangement uses TRBV29-1 and TRBJ1-2; 10 nucleotides agree with TRBD1. The CDR3 sequence is 14 residues long. Germline CDR1 and CDR2: SQVTM and ANQGSEA. Trimming at V came to 5 bases and at J to 13 bases, leaving 16 bases not matched to a gene. Here the CDR3 reads CSVQESGTGASFTF. CDR3 bases: TGCAGCGTTCAGGAATCCGGGACAGGGGCTAGTTTCACCTTC.

The chain has TRBV29-1 and TRBJ2-5, with 7 positions matching TRBD1. With the DNA end fitting TRBJ2-7 better, the J assignment may be wrong. Germline lookup yields CDR1 SQVTM and CDR2 ANQGSEA. The CDR3 extends over 13 amino acids. CDR3 nucleotides: TGCAGCGTTGGAAACAAACAGGGGCTCGAGCAGTACTTC. It yields the protein CSVGNKQGLEQYF.

The chain has TRBV21-1 and TRBJ2-5; TRBD2 is taken as the D call from the table, unchecked against the DNA. TRBV21-1 is reported as a pseudogene. The CDR3 extends over 21 amino acids. CDR3 loop: CASSKRVTGRLAGKPPETQYF. For the CDR3, the DNA is TGTGCCAGCAGCAAACGGGTGACAGGGCGACTAGCGGGGAAACCCCCTGAGACCCAGTACTTC.